This T cell receptor (beta chain) was retrieved from a study of spatial heterogeneity in lung cancer. In the study overall: Alpha-chain detections were consistently fewer than beta-chain detections among the sequences. Raw sequencing reads included, on average, more than 8.5 appearances of each unique TCR and UMI combination. Study-wide results and limits: Relative to follow-up, resection was when ubiquitous expanded tumor TCRs appeared more in blood.

Time point reported: sample taken at primary tumor resection. From tumor, nontumor lung or frozen PBMC, whole RNA was taken unsorted for sequencing. This clonotype was observed at least ten times. The antigen is undetermined. Each molecule of TCR cDNA was tagged with one unique molecular identifier. TCRdb used MiXCR to reprocess the 5' RACE reads, holding one entry per CDR3 protein. This table has about 53,000 distinct CDR3 sequences, roughly 7% appearing once. The CDR3 covers 15 residues. V gave up 7 bases and J gave up 1 base, with 14 bases separating them. Germline V CDR1 and CDR2: SGHRS, YFSETQ. The sequences come from PBMCs, collected at surgery. The receptor was isolated from a female donor with early-stage non-small cell lung cancer. The chain carries TRBV5-1 and TRBJ2-2, with a weak D call TRBD2 (6 bases). The CDR3 loop reads CASQAAGLNTGELFF. CDR3 sequence (DNA): TGCGCCAGCCAGGCGGCGGGGCTGAACACCGGGGAGCTGTTTTTT.